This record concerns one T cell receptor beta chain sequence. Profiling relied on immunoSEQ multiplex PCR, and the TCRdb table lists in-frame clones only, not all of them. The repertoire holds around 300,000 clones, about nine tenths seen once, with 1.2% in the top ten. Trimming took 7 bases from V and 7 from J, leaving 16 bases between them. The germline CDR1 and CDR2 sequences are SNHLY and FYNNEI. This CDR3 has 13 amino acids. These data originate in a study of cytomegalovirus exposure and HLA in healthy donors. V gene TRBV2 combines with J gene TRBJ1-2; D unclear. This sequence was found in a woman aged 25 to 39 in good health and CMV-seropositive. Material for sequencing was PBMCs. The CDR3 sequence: CASILTLMGGYTF. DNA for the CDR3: TGTGCCAGCATTTTGACGCTGATGGGTGGCTACACCTTC.